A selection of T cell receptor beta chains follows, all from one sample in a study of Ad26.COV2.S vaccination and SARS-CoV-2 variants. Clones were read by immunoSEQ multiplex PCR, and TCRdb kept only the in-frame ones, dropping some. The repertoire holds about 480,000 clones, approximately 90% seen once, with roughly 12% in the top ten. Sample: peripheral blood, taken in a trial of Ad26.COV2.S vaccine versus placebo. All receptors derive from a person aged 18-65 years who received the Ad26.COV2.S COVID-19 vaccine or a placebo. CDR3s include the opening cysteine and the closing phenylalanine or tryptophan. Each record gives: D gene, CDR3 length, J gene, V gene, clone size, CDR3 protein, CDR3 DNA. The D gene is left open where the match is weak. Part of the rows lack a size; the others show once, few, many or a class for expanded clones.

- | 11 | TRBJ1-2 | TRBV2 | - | CASSSGFGYTF | TGTGCCAGCAGTTCAGGGTTCGGCTACACCTTC
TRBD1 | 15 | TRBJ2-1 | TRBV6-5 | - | CASGPGTGRSDEQFF | TGTGCCAGCGGCCCGGGGACAGGGAGAAGCGATGAGCAGTTCTTC
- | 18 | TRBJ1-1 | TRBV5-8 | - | CASNPRPPRQLMNTEAFF | TGTGCCAGCAACCCACGCCCTCCTCGGCAGCTTATGAACACTGAAGCTTTCTTT
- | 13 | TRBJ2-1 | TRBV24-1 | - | CATSVSVRGEQFF | TGTGCCACCAGTGTATCTGTTAGGGGGGAGCAGTTCTTC
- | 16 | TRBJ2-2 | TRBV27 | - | CASSLYPAANTGELFF | TGTGCCAGCAGTTTATATCCAGCGGCGAACACCGGGGAGCTGTTTTTT
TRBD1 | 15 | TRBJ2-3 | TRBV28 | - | CASSTGGFGTDTQYF | TGTGCCAGCTCGACAGGGGGATTTGGCACAGATACGCAGTATTTT
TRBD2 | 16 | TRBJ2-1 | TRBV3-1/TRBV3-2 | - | CASSLGLAGGNNEQFF | TGTGCCAGCAGCCTGGGACTAGCGGGAGGGAACAATGAGCAGTTCTTC
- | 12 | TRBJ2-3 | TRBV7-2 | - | CASSSQRSTQYF | TGTGCCAGCAGCTCCCAGCGGAGTACGCAGTATTTT
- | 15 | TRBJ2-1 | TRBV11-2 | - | CASSSLQGSYNEQFF | TGTGCCAGCAGCTCCCTCCAAGGCTCCTACAATGAGCAGTTCTTC
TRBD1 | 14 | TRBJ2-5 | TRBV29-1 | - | CSATRTGLGETQYF | TGCAGCGCAACACGGACAGGGCTTGGAGAGACCCAGTACTTC
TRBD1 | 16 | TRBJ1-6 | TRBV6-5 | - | CASSYSTGTGITPLHF | TGTGCCAGCAGTTACTCCACCGGGACAGGGATAACACCCCTCCACTTT
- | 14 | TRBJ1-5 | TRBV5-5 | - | CASSLGHSNQPQHF | TGTGCCAGCAGCTTGGGTCATAGCAATCAGCCCCAGCATTTT
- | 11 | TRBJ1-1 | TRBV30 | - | CAWAGWPEAFF | TGTGCCTGGGCCGGGTGGCCTGAAGCTTTCTTT
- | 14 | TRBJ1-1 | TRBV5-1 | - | CASSLAMGTTEAFF | TGCGCCAGCAGCTTGGCCATGGGGACCACTGAAGCTTTCTTT
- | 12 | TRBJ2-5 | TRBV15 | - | CATSNITETQYF | TGTGCCACCAGCAATATAACGGAGACCCAGTACTTC
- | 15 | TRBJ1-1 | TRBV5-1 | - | CASSPSLDRNTEAFF | TGCGCCAGCAGCCCCTCTCTCGACAGGAACACTGAAGCTTTCTTT
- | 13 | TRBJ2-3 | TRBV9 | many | CASSVLPRDTQYF | TGTGCCAGCAGCGTTTTGCCTAGGGATACGCAGTATTTT
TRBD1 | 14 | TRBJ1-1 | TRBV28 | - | CASGRQGQNTEAFF | TGTGCCAGCGGCCGACAGGGACAGAACACTGAAGCTTTCTTT
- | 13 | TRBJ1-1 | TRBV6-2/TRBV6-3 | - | CASSLLRGTEAFF | TGTGCCAGCAGTCTACTGCGGGGCACTGAAGCTTTCTTT
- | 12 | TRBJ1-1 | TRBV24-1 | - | CATSDVYGKAFF | TGTGCCACCAGTGACGTCTACGGAAAAGCTTTCTTT
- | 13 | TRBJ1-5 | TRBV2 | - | CASRPDGNQPQHF | TGTGCCAGCAGGCCTGATGGAAATCAGCCCCAGCATTTT
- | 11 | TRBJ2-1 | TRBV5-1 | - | CASSLRDEQFF | TGCGCCAGCAGCTTGAGGGATGAGCAGTTCTTC
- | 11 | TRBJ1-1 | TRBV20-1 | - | CSARQNTEAFF | TGCAGTGCCCGACAAAACACTGAAGCTTTCTTT
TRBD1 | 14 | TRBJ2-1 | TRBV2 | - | CASRTVQGNNEQFF | TGTGCCAGCAGGACTGTACAGGGGAACAATGAGCAGTTCTTC
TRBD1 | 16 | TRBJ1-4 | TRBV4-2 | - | CASSLGTGTDNEKLFF | TGTGCCAGCAGCCTAGGAACCGGGACAGATAATGAAAAACTGTTTTTT
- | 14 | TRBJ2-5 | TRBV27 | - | CASSSIQGQETQYF | TGTGCCAGCAGTTCGATCCAGGGCCAAGAGACCCAGTACTTC
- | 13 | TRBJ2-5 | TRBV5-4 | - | CASSLGGLETQYF | TGTGCCAGCAGCTTGGGGGGTTTGGAGACCCAGTACTTC
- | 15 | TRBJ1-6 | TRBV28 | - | CASSLLRGSNSPLHF | TGTGCCAGCAGTTTACTTCGGGGGTCCAATTCACCCCTCCACTTT
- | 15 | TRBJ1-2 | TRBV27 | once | CASSFREGSNYGYTF | TGTGCCAGCAGTTTTCGGGAGGGTTCTAACTATGGCTACACCTTC
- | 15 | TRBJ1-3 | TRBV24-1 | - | CATSDGTPSGNTIYF | TGTGCCACCAGTGATGGGACCCCCTCTGGAAACACCATATATTTT
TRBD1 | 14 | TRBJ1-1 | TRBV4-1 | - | CASSQVQGTTEAFF | TGCGCCAGCAGCCAAGTACAGGGGACCACTGAAGCTTTCTTT
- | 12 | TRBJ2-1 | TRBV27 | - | CASRQGINEQFF | TGTGCCAGCAGACAGGGAATCAATGAGCAGTTCTTC
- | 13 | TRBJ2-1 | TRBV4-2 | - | CASSHPLNNEQFF | TGTGCCAGCAGTCACCCACTAAACAATGAGCAGTTCTTC
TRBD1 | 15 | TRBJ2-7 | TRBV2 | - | CASSAPGQGAHEQYF | TGTGCCAGCAGTGCTCCGGGACAGGGGGCTCACGAGCAGTACTTC
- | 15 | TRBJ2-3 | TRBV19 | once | CASSTPRGLTDTQYF | TGTGCCAGTAGTACTCCCCGCGGGTTAACAGATACGCAGTATTTT
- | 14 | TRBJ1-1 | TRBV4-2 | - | CASSQDPSSQKAFF | TGTGCCAGCAGCCAAGATCCAAGTTCCCAAAAAGCTTTCTTT
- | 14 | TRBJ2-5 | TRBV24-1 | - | CATSDADGSETQYF | TGTGCCACCAGTGACGCGGACGGGAGCGAGACCCAGTACTTC
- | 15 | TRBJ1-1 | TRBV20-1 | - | CSASLLPPVGTEAFF | TGCAGTGCTAGTCTCCTCCCCCCTGTGGGGACTGAAGCTTTCTTT
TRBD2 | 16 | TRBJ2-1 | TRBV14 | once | CASSQPGSGSYNEQFF | TGTGCCAGCAGCCAACCGGGTAGCGGGAGTTACAATGAGCAGTTCTTC
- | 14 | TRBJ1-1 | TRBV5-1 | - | CASSTGGMNTEAFF | TGCGCCAGCAGCACGGGGGGGATGAACACTGAAGCTTTCTTT
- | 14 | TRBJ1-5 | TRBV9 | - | CASSVGGYGQPQHF | TGTGCCAGCAGCGTAGGGGGGTATGGTCAGCCCCAGCATTTT
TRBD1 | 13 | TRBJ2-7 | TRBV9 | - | CASSVRDRDKQYF | TGTGCCAGCAGCGTACGGGACAGGGATAAGCAGTACTTC
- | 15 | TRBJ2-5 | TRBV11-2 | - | CASSLGRGLGETQYF | TGTGCCAGCAGCTTAGGAAGGGGTTTGGGAGAGACCCAGTACTTC
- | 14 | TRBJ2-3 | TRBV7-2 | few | CASSLASGSDTQYF | TGTGCCAGCAGCTTAGCATCTGGGTCGGATACGCAGTATTTT
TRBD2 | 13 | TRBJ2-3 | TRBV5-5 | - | CASSPGGTDTQYF | TGTGCCAGCAGCCCGGGAGGGACAGATACGCAGTATTTT
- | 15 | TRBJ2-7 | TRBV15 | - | CATSRAPGRNYEQYF | TGTGCCACCAGCAGAGCACCGGGACGTAACTACGAGCAGTACTTC
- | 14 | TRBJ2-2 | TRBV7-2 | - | CASSLRERTGELFF | TGTGCCAGCAGCTTAAGGGAAAGGACCGGGGAGCTGTTTTTT
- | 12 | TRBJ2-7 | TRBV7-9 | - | CASSERGIEQYF | TGTGCCAGCAGCGAGAGAGGGATCGAGCAGTACTTC
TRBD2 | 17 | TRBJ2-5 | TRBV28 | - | CASSPYRSGRARETQYF | TGTGCCAGCAGTCCATACCGTAGCGGGAGGGCCCGGGAGACCCAGTACTTC
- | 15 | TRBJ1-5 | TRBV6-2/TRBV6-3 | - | CASSRQADRNQPQHF | TGTGCCAGCAGCAGACAGGCGGATCGCAATCAGCCCCAGCATTTT
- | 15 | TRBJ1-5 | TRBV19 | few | CASSIAVNSNQPQHF | TGTGCCAGTAGTATAGCCGTGAATAGCAATCAGCCCCAGCATTTT
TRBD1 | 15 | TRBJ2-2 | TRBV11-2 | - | CASSLTGALAGELFF | TGTGCCAGCAGCCTCACAGGGGCCCTCGCCGGGGAGCTGTTTTTT
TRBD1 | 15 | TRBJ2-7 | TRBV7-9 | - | CASSASGTGSSEQYF | TGTGCCAGCAGCGCATCCGGGACAGGGAGTAGCGAGCAGTACTTC
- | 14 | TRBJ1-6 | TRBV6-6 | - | CASSSLSGNSPLHF | TGTGCCAGCAGCTCTCTCAGCGGGAATTCACCCCTCCACTTT